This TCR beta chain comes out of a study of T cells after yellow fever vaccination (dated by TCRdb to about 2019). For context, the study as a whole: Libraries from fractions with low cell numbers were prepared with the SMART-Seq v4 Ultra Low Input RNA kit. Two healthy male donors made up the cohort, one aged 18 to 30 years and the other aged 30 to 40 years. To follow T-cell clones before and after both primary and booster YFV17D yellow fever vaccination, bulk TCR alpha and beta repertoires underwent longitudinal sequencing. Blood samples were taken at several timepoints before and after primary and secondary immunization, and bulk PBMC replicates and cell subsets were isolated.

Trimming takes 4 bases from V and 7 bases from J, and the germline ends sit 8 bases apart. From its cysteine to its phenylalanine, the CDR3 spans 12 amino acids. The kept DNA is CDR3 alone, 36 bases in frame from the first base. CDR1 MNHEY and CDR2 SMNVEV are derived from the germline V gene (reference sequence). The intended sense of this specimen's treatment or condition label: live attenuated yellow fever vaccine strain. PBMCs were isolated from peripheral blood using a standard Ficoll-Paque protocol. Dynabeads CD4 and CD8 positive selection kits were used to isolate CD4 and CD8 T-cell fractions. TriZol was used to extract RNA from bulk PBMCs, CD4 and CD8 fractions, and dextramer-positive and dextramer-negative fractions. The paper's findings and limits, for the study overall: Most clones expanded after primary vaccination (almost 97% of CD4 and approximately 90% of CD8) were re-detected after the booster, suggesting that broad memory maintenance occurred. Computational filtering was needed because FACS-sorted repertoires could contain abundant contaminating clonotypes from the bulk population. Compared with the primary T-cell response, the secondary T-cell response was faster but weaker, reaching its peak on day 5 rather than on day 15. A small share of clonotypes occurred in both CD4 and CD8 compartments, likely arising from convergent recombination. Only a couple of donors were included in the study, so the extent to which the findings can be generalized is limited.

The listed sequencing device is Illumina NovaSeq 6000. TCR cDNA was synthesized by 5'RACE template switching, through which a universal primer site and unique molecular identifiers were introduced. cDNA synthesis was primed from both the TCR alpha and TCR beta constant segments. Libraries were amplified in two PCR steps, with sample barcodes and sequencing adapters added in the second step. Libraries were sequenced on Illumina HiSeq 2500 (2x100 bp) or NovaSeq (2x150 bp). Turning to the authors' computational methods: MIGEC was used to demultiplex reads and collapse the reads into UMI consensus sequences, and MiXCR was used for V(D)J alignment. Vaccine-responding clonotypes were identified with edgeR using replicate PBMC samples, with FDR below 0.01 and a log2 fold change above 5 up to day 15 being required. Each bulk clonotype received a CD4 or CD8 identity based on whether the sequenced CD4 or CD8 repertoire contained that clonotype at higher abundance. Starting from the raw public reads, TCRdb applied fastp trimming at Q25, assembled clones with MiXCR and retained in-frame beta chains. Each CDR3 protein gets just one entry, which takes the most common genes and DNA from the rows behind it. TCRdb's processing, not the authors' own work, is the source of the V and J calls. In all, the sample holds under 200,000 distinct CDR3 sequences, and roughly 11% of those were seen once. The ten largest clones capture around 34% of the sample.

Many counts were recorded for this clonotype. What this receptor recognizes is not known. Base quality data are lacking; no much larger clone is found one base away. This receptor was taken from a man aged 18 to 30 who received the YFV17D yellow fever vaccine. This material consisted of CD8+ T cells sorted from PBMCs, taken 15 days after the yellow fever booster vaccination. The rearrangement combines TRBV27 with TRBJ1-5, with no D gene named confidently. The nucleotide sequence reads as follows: TGTGCCAGCAGTTATCATGGCCAGCCCCAGCATTTT. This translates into CASSYHGQPQHF.